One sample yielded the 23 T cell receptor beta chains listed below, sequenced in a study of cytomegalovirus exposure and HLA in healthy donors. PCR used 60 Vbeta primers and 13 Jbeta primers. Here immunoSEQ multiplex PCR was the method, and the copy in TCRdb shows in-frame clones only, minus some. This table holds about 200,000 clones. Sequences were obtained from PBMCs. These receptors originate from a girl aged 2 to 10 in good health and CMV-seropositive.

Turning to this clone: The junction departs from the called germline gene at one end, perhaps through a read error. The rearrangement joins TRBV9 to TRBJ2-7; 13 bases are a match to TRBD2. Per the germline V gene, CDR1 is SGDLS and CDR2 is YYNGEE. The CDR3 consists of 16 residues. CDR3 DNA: TGTGCCTGCAGCTTCGGGACTAGCGGGGCGTCCTACGAGCAGTACTTC. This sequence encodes CACSFGTSGASYEQYF.

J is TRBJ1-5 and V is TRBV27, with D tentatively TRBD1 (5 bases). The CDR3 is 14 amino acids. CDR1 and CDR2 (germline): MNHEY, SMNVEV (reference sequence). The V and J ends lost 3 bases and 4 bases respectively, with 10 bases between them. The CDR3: CASSFSGGNQPQHF. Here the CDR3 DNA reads TGTGCCAGCAGTTTCTCCGGGGGTAATCAGCCCCAGCATTTT.

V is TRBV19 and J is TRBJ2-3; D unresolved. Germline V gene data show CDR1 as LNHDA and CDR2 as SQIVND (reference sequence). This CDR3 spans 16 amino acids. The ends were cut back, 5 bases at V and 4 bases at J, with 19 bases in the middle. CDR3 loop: CASSYDKTPGPDTQYF. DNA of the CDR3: TGTGCCAGTAGTTATGACAAAACCCCTGGTCCAGATACGCAGTATTTT.

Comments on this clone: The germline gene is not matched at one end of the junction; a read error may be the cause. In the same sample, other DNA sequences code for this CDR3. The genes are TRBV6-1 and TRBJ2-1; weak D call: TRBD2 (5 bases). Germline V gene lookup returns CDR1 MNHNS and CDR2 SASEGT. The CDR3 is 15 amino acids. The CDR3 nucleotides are TGCGCCAGCAGTGAAGCGCATAATCCGGGATCTACGCAGTTCTTC. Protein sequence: CASSEAHNPGSTQFF.

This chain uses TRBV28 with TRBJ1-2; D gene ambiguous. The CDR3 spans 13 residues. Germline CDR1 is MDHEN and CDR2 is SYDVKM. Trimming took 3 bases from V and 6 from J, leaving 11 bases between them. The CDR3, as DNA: TGTGCCAGCAGTTTCGGAGGGAGGGATGGCTACACCTTC. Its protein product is CASSFGGRDGYTF.

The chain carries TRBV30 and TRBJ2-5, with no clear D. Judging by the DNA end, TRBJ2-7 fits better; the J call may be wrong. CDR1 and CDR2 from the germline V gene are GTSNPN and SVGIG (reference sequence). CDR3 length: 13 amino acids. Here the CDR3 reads CAWSVIQSYEQYF. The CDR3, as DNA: TGTGCCTGGAGTGTAATCCAAAGCTACGAGCAGTACTTC.

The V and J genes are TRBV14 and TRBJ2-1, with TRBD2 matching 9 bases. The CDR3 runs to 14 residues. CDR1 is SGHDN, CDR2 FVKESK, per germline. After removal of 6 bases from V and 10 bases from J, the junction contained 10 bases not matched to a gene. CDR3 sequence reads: CASSMGTSRPEQFF. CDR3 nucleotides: TGTGCCAGCAGTATGGGGACTAGCCGTCCCGAGCAGTTCTTC.

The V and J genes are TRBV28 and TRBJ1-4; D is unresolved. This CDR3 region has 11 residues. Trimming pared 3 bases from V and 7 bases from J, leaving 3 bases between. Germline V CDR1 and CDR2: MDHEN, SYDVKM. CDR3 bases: TGTGCCAGCAGTTTCTCTGAAAAACTGTTTTTT. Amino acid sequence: CASSFSEKLFF.

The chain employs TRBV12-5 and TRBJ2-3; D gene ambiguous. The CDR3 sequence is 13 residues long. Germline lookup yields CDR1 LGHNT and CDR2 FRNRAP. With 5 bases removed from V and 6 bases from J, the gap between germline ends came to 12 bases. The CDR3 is CASGATLDDTQYF. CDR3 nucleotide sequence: TGTGCTAGTGGTGCCACCTTAGATGATACGCAGTATTTT.

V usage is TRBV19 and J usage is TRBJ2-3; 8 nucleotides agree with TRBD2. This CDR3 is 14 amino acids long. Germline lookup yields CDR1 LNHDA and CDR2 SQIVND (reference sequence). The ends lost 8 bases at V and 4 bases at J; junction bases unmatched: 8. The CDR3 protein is CASAPGLGSDTQYF. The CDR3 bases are TGTGCCAGTGCACCGGGACTAGGGTCAGATACGCAGTATTTT.

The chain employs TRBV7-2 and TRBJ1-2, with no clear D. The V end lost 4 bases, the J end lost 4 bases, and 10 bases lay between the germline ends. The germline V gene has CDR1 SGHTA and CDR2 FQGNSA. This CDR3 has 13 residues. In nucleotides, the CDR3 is TGTGCCAGCAGCTCGGTCGGGTTCTATGGCTACACCTTC. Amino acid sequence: CASSSVGFYGYTF. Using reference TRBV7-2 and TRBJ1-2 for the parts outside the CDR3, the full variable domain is GAGVSQSPSNKVTEKGKDVELRCDPISGHTALYWYRQSLGQGLEFLIYFQGNSAPDKSGLPSDRFSAERTGGSVSTLTIQRTQQEDSAVYLCASSSVGFYGYTFGSGTRLTVV.

The CDR3 DNA follows: TGTGCCAGCAGTGGTTTGCGACAGGGGTTAAACAATGAGCAGTTCTTC. It translates to CASSGLRQGLNNEQFF. The J gene is TRBJ2-1, the V gene TRBV2; 8 positions match TRBD1. Germline V gene data show CDR1 as SNHLY and CDR2 as FYNNEI. Trimming at V came to 4 bases and at J to 5 bases, leaving 10 bases not matched to a gene. The CDR3 length is 16 residues.

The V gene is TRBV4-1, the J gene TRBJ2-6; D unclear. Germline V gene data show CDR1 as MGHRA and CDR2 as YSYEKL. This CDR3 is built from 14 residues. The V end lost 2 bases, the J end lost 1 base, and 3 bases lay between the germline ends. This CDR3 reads CASSQPSGANVLTF. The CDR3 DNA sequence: TGCGCCAGCAGCCAACCATCTGGGGCCAACGTCCTGACTTTC.

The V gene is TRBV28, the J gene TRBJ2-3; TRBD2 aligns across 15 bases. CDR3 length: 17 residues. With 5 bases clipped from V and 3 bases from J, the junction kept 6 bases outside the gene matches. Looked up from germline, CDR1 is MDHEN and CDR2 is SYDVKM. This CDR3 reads CASSGLAGGPETDTQYF. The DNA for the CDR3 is TGTGCCAGCAGTGGACTAGCGGGAGGGCCTGAGACAGATACGCAGTATTTT.

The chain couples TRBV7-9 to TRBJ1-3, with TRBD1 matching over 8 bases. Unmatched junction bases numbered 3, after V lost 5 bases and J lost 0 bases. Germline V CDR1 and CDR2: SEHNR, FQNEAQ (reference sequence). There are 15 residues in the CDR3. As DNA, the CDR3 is TGTGCCAGCAGCCCAGGGGGCATCTCTGGAAACACCATATATTTT. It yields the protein CASSPGGISGNTIYF.

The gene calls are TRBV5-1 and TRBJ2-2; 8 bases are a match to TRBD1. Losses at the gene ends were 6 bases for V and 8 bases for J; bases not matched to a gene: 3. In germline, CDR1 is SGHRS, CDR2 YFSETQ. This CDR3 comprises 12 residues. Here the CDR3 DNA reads TGCGCCAGCACCGACAGGGGAGGGGAGCTGTTTTTT. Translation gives CASTDRGGELFF.

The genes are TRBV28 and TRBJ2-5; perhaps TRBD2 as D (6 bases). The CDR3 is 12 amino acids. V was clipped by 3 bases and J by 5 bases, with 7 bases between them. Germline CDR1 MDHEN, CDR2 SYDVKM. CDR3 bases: TGTGCCAGCAGTTTCCGGGGGGAGACCCAGTACTTC. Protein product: CASSFRGETQYF.

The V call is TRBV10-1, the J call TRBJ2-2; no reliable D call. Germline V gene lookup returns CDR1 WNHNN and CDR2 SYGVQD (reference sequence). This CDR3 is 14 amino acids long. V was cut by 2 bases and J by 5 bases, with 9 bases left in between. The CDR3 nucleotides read TGCGCCAGCAGTGAGAGACTGGAGACCGGGGAGCTGTTTTTT. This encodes CASSERLETGELFF.

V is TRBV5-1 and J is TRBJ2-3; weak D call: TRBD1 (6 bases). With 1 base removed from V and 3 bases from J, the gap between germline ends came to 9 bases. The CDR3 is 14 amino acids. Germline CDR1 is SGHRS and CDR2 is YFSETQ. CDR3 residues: CASSLRQATDTQYF. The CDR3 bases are TGCGCCAGCAGCTTGAGACAGGCGACAGATACGCAGTATTTT.

The CDR3 DNA reads TGTGCCAGCAGTTCACGGTACGAGCAGTACTTC. It yields the protein CASSSRYEQYF. V gene TRBV28 combines with J gene TRBJ2-7; D is unclear. Germline CDR1 MDHEN, CDR2 SYDVKM. V gave up 4 bases and J gave up 4 bases, with 5 bases separating them. This CDR3 comprises 11 residues. The whole variable domain, filled in from reference TRBV28 and TRBJ2-7, reads DVKVTQSSRYLVKRTGEKVFLECVQDMDHENMFWYRQDPGLGLRLIYFSYDVKMKEKGDIPEGYSVSREKKERFSLILESASTNQTSMYLCASSSRYEQYFGPGTRLTVT.

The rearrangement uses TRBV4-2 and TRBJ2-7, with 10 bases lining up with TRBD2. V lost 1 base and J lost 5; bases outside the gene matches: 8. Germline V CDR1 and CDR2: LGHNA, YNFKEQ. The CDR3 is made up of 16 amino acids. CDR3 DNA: TGTGCCAGCAGCCAAGCACCGGGACTAGCGTCGGACGAGCAGTACTTC. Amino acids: CASSQAPGLASDEQYF.

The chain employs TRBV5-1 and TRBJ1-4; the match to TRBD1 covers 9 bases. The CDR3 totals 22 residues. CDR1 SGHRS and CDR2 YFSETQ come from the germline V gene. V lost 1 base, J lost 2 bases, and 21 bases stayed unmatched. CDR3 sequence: CASSLIAQLGPGTGRTNEKLFF. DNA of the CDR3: TGCGCCAGCAGCTTGATCGCTCAGTTGGGTCCCGGGACAGGGAGGACTAATGAAAAACTGTTTTTT.

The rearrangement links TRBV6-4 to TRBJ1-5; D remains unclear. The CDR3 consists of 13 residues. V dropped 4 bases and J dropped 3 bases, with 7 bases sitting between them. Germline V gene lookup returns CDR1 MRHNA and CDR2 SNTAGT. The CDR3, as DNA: TGTGCCAGCAGTGCCAGAACCAATCAGCCCCAGCATTTT. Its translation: CASSARTNQPQHF.